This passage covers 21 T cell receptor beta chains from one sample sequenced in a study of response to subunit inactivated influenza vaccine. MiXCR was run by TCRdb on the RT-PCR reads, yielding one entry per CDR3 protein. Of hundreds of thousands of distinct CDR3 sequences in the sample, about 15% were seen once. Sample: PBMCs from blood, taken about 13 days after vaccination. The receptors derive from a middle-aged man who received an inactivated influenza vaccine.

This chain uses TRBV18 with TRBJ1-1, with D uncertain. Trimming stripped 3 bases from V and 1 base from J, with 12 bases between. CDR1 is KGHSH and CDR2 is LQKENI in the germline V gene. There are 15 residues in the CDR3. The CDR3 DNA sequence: TGTGCCAGCTCACCCGGGAGGGTTAGGAACACTGAAGCTTTCTTT. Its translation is CASSPGRVRNTEAFF.

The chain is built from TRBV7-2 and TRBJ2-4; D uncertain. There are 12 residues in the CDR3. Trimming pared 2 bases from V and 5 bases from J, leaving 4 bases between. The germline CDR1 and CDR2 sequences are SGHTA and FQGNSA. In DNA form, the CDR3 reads TGTGCCAGCAGCTTAAAAGAAAACATTCAGTACTTC. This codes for CASSLKENIQYF. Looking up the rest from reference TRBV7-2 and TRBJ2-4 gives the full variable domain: GAGVSQSPSNKVTEKGKDVELRCDPISGHTALYWYRQSLGQGLEFLIYFQGNSAPDKSGLPSDRFSAERTGGSVSTLTIQRTQQEDSAVYLCASSLKENIQYFGAGTRLSVL.

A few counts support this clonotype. CDR3 amino acids: CASSVGLAPSSGANVLTF. The DNA of the CDR3 is TGTGCCAGCAGCGTAGGCCTGGCCCCCAGCTCTGGGGCCAACGTCCTGACTTTC. The chain is built from TRBV11-1 and TRBJ2-6; D call uncertain. Trimming stripped 5 bases from V and 0 bases from J, with 17 bases between. This CDR3 contains 18 residues. Per the germline V gene, CDR1 is SGHAT and CDR2 is FQDESV (reference sequence).

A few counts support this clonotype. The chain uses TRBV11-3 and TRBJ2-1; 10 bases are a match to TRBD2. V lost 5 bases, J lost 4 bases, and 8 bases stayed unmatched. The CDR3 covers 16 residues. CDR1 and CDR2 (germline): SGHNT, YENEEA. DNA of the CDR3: TGTGCCAGCAGCGGACAGCGGGAGGGGTCGTACAATGAGCAGTTCTTC. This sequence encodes CASSGQREGSYNEQFF.

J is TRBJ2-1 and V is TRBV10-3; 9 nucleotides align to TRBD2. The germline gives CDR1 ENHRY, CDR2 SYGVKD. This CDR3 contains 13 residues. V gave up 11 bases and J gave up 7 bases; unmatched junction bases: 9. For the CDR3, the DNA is TGTGCCGGCCAGCGGGAGGCTGAGAATGAGCAGTTCTTC. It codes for CAGQREAENEQFF.

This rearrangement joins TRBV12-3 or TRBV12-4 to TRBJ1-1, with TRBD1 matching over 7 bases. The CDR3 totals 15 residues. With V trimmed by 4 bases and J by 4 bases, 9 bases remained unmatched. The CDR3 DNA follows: TGTGCCAGCAGTTCAGACCGGGACAGAATCACTGAAGCTTTCTTT. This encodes CASSSDRDRITEAFF.

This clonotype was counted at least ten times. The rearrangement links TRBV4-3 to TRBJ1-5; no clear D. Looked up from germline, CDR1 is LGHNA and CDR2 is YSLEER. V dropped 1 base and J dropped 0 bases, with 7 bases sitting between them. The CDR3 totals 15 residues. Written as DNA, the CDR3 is TGCGCCAGCAGCCAAGGGTTATATAGCAATCAGCCCCAGCATTTT. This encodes CASSQGLYSNQPQHF.

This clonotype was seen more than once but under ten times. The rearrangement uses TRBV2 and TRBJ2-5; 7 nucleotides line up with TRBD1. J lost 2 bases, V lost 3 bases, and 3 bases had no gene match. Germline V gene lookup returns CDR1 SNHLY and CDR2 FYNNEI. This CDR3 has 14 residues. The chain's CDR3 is CASSDPRGQETQYF. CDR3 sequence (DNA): TGTGCCAGCAGTGATCCCAGGGGGCAAGAGACCCAGTACTTC.

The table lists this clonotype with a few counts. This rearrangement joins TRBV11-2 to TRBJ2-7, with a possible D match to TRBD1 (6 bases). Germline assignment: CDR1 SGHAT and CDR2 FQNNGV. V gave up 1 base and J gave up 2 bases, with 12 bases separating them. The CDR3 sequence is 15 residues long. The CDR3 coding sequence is TGTGCCAGCAGCTTAGTTCCAGGGGCCACCTACGAGCAGTACTTC. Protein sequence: CASSLVPGATYEQYF.

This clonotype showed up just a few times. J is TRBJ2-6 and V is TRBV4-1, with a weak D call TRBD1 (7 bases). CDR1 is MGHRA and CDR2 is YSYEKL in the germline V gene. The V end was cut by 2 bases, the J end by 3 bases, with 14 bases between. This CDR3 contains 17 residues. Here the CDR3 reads CASSQPPRGDGANVLTF. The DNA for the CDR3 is TGCGCCAGCAGCCAACCCCCCAGGGGGGATGGGGCCAACGTCCTGACTTTC.

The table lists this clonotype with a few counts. The CDR3: CASSLVGGTNSYEQYF. DNA of the CDR3: TGTGCCAGCAGCTTAGTAGGGGGGACCAACTCCTACGAGCAGTACTTC. The chain employs TRBV7-2 and TRBJ2-7; either TRBD1 or TRBD2 may fit D (6 bases each). The germline gives CDR1 SGHTA, CDR2 FQGNSA. Trimming took 1 base from V and 0 from J, leaving 13 bases between them. The CDR3 runs 16 residues. Full variable domain (outside the CDR3, taken from reference TRBV7-2 and TRBJ2-7): GAGVSQSPSNKVTEKGKDVELRCDPISGHTALYWYRQSLGQGLEFLIYFQGNSAPDKSGLPSDRFSAERTGGSVSTLTIQRTQQEDSAVYLCASSLVGGTNSYEQYFGPGTRLTVT.

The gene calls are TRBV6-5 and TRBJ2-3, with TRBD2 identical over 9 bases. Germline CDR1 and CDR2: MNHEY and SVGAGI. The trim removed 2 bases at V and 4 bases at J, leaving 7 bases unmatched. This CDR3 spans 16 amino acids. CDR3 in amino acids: CASSYEELAGSDTQYF. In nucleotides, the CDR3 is TGTGCCAGCAGTTACGAGGAGCTAGCGGGATCAGATACGCAGTATTTT.

The CDR3 region has the DNA TGCGCCAGCAGCCAAGATGCAAAGGCCAATGAGCAGTTCTTC. Protein: CASSQDAKANEQFF. The rearrangement links TRBV4-3 to TRBJ2-1; D is ambiguous. The CDR3 loop spans 14 amino acids. V was shortened by 0 bases and J by 6 bases, with 9 bases between the two germline ends. CDR1 is LGHNA and CDR2 is YSLEER in the germline V gene.

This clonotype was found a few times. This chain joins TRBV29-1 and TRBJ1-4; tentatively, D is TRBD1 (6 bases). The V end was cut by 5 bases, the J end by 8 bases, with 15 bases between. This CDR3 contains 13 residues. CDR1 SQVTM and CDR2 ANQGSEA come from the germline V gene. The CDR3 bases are TGCAGCGTTCCAGGGGACCTGGAAGAAAAACTGTTTTTT. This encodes CSVPGDLEEKLFF. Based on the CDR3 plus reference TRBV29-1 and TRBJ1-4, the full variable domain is SAVISQKPSRDICQRGTSLTIQCQVDSQVTMMFWYRQQPGQSLTLIATANQGSEATYESGFVIDKFPISRPNLTFSTLTVSNMSPEDSSIYLCSVPGDLEEKLFFGSGTQLSVL.

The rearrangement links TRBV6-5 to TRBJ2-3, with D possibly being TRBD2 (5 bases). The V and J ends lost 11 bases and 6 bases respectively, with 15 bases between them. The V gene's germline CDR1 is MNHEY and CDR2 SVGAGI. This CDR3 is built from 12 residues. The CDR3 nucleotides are TGTGCCGCGGGCGGAGCATGGGATACGCAGTATTTT. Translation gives CAAGGAWDTQYF.

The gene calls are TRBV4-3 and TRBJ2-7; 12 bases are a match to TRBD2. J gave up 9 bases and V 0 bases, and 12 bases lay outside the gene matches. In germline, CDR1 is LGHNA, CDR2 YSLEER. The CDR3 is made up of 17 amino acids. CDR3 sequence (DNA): TGCGCCAGCAGCCAAGATATCCGGACTAGCGGGATGTTAAGGCAGTACTTC. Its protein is CASSQDIRTSGMLRQYF.

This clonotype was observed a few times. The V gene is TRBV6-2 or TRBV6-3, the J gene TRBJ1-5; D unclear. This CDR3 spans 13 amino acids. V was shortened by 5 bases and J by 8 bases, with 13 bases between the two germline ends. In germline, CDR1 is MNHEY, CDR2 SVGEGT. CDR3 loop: CASSRAEWEPQHF. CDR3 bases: TGTGCCAGCAGTCGGGCCGAGTGGGAGCCCCAGCATTTT.

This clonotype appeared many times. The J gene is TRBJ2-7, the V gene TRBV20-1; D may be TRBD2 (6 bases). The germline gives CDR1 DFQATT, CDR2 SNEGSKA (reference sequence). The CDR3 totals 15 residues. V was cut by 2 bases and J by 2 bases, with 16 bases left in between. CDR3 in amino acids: CSARPLQRATYEQYF. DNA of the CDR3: TGCAGTGCTAGACCCCTCCAGCGGGCAACCTACGAGCAGTACTTC.

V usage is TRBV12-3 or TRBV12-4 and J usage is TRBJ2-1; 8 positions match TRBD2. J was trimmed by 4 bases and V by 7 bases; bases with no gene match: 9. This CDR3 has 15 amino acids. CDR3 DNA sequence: TGTGCCAGCACCGCAACGGGGGGGTCTTACAATGAGCAGTTCTTC. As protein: CASTATGGSYNEQFF.

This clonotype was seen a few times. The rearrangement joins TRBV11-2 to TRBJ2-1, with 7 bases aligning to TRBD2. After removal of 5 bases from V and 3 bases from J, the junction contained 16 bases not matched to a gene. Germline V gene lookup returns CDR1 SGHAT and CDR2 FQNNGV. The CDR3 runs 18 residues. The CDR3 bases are TGTGCCAGCAGCCCTCAGGTACCCGGGACTACTTACTACAATGAGCAGTTCTTC. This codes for CASSPQVPGTTYYNEQFF.

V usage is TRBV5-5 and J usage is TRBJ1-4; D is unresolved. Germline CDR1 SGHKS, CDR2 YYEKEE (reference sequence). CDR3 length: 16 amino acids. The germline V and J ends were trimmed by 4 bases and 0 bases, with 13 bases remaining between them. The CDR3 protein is CASSLDLPATNEKLFF. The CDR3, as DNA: TGTGCCAGCAGCCTGGATCTACCTGCAACTAATGAAAAACTGTTTTTT.